This TCR beta chain was sequenced in a study of T cell responses to AZD1222 COVID-19 vaccine. A remark on this clone: No antigen is known for it.

Germline lookup yields CDR1 SGHRS and CDR2 YFSETQ. Trimming removed 4 bases at V and 5 bases at J, with 21 bases between. This CDR3 region has 17 residues. Sequencing used immunoSEQ multiplex PCR; TCRdb keeps in-frame clones, though not all of them. The table lists approximately 77,000 clones, about 92% of them singletons. General observations from the study: Unmutated variant regions are reportedly the target of nearly half of TCRs that are spike-specific.

The sequence was collected from an adult who received the AZD1222 COVID-19 vaccine. The chain has TRBV5-1 and TRBJ2-2; tentative D call: TRBD2 (6 bases). The sequences come from peripheral blood, collected 28 days after the second AZD1222 dose. The CDR3 nucleotides read TGCGCCAGCAGCCCTAACAGCGGGCCTTCGTGGACCGGGGAGCTGTTTTTT. As protein: CASSPNSGPSWTGELFF.